This TCR beta chain was retrieved from a study of beta chain features in type 1 diabetes (dated by TCRdb to between 2017 and 2018). About the investigation overall: Mean age, gender distribution, total cell number and subset yield did not differ between patients and healthy donors. A total of about 100 million sorted cells were examined across all samples, and RNA yield correlated strongly with the number of cells per subset. The study compared the TCRB repertoires of sorted circulating CD4+ T cell subsets in recently diagnosed type 1 diabetes patients with those in matched healthy donors. Whereas all 30 or so donors provided naive and central memory subsets, regulatory and stem cell-like memory subsets were isolated from just 8 patients and roughly 8 healthy donors.

The High Capacity cDNA Reverse Transcription Kit was used to reverse transcribe all of the isolated RNA, meaning that expressed TCRB transcripts were what got sequenced. Deep immunoSEQ sequencing was performed on naive, central memory and regulatory T cell samples, with an average of roughly 3.3 million total reads per sample. After sorted cells were lysed in RLT buffer, RNA was extracted with DNase-treated RNeasy Micro or Mini kits, with the choice depending on cell number. Each cell subset was processed on its own to prevent cross-contamination, while patient and healthy donor samples were processed together. TCRB sequences were amplified from cDNA with the immunoSEQ multiplex PCR, producing 87-bp fragments spanning the CDR3 region. The amplicons were sequenced using the Illumina HiSeq platform. On the study's bioinformatics: PCR bias was corrected computationally using synthetic template baselines, and reads within Hamming distance 2 were collapsed, with unmergeable singletons discarded. Reads were aligned to IMGT to assign V, D and J genes, CDR3 length, and insertions or deletions at six rearrangement sites. Within each subset, clonotype counts were normalized to the number of sorted cells before true diversity and Gini coefficients were calculated with the tcR R package. Repertoire sharing was quantified using the overlap coefficient calculated on TCRB nucleotide sequences. The table comes from immuneACCESS by way of TCRdb, which keeps in-frame sequences with V and J called. Part of the clones is missing from these tables; in studies checked, under half for an unresolved V gene and the rest for unknown reasons. The V and J calls and clone size were taken over from that table, and D and trimming were inferred from the DNA. The sample has approximately 120,000 clones on record, 17% of them singletons. The ten largest clones add up to 2% to 3% of the sample.

On the study overall, not on this receptor specifically: Because cDNA rather than genomic DNA was sequenced, highly expressing activated cells could have been over-represented, although no difference in activation and CD3 levels was found between groups. At VDJ recombination sites, type 1 diabetes patients had fewer insertions and more deleted nucleotides, which implies abnormalities in thymic rearrangement. Because the HLA sub-analyses included only small numbers of individuals, any influence of HLA type on TCRB rearrangement was left unresolved. Shorter templates might have been favored by PCR, but patient and control samples were amplified and corrected together, so both groups would have been affected equally by any skew. Type 1 diabetes patients showed a moderate but significant shortening of TCRB CDR3 length in all four CD4+ subsets. Naive, central memory and regulatory TCRB repertoires appeared to be more similar among patients than among healthy donors.

Each donor gave one peripheral blood draw, approximately 100 mL on average, collected into heparinised tubes. A BD FACSAria II and a panel including CD45RO, CCR7, CD25, CD127, CD95 and CD27 were used to sort naive, central memory, regulatory and stem cell-like memory CD4+ T cells. Every sorted population had a purity above 95%. PBMCs were isolated immediately by Lymphoprep density gradient centrifugation and stained directly without culture. So that batch effects would be minimized, each experiment stained and sorted samples in pairs, pairing one healthy donor with one patient. Including the terminal cysteine and phenylalanine, the CDR3 comprises 18 residues. Only CDR3 DNA remains: 54 bases, in frame from the first base. V and J are trimmed by 0 bases and 0 bases, and the gene matches miss 8 bases of the junction. The germline V gene specifies SGHDT as CDR1 and YYEEEE as CDR2. Comment on this clone: The clone's antigen remains unknown. No base quality values were provided; no much bigger clone lies one nucleotide off.

Sample: central memory CD4+ T cells from blood. This receptor was taken from a man aged 18 to 30 with type 1 diabetes. The chain links TRBV5-6 with TRBJ1-3, with TRBD1 identical over 8 junction bases. The CDR3 protein sequence reads: CASSLGLRTGRSGNTIYF. The DNA sequence is TGTGCCAGCAGCTTGGGTCTCAGGACAGGGCGCTCTGGAAACACCATATATTTT.